This T cell receptor beta chain was observed in a study of blood T cell repertoires in COVID-19. Trimming removed 4 bases at V and 2 bases at J, with 22 bases between. The length of the CDR3 is 19 residues. Per the germline V gene, CDR1 is KGHDR and CDR2 is SFDVKD. The assay was immunoSEQ multiplex PCR, and TCRdb's table has in-frame clones only and misses some. The table has about 78,000 clones, nearly 90% seen once. This chain joins TRBV24-1 and TRBJ2-2; possible D gene TRBD1, 6 bases. The sample was peripheral blood. The TCR originated in a woman at least 80 years old with active or convalescent COVID-19. Here the CDR3 reads CATSDPLGQTQFNTGELFF. CDR3 nucleotides: TGTGCCACCAGTGACCCCCTAGGACAGACACAATTTAACACCGGGGAGCTGTTTTTT.